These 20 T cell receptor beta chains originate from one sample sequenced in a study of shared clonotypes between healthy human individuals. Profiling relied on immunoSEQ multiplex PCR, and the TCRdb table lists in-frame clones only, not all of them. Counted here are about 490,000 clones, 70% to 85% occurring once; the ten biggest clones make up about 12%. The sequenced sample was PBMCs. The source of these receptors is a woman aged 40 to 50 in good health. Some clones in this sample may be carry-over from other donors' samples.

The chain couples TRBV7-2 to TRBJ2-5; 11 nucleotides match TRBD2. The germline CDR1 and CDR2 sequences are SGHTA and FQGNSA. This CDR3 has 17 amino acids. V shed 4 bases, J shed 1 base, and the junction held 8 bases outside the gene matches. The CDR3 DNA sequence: TGTGCCAGCAGCTCCCACGGACTAGCGGGCACCCAAGAGACCCAGTACTTC. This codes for CASSSHGLAGTQETQYF.

For the CDR3, the DNA is TGTGCCAGCAGCTTATTGTCGGGGGGGTCCGGCTACACCTTC. It is translated as CASSLLSGGSGYTF. This chain uses TRBV7-9 with TRBJ1-2, with D perhaps matching TRBD1 (5 bases). CDR3 size: 14 residues. Trimming stripped 2 bases from V and 8 bases from J, with 15 bases between. Germline V CDR1 and CDR2: SEHNR, FQNEAQ (reference sequence). Drawing the rest from reference TRBV7-9 and TRBJ1-2, the complete variable domain is DTGVSQNPRHKITKRGQNVTFRCDPISEHNRLYWYRQTLGQGPEFLTYFQNEAQLEKSRLLSDRFSAERPKGSFSTLEIQRTEQGDSAMYLCASSLLSGGSGYTFGSGTRLTVV.

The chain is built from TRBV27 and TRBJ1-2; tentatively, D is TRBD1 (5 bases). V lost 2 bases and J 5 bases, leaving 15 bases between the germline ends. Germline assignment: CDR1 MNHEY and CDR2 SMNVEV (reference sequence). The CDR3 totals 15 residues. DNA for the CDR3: TGTGCCAGCAGTTTACAGGGAGATGCCGTTTATGGCTACACCTTC. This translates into CASSLQGDAVYGYTF.

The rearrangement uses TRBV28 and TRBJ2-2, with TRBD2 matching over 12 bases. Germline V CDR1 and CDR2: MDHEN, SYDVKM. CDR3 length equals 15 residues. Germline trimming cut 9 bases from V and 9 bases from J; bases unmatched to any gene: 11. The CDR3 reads CASRPGLAGRRELFF. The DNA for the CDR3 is TGTGCCAGTAGACCGGGACTAGCGGGTCGACGGGAGCTGTTTTTT.

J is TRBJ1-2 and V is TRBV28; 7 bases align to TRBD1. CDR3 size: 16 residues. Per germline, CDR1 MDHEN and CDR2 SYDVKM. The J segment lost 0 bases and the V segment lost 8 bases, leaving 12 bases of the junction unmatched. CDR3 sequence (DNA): TGTGCCAGCTCAACCTCCTCCGGGACAGCTAACTATGGCTACACCTTC. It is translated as CASSTSSGTANYGYTF.

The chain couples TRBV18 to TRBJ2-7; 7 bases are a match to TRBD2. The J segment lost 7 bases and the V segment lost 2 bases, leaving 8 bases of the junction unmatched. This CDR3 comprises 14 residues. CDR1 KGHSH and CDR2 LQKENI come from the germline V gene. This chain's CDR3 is CASSPGTGGREQYF. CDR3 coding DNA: TGTGCCAGCTCACCAGGGACGGGGGGTCGGGAGCAGTACTTC. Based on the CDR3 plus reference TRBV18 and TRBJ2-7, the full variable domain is NAGVMQNPRHLVRRRGQEARLRCSPMKGHSHVYWYRQLPEEGLKFMVYLQKENIIDESGMPKERFSAEFPKEGPSILRIQQVVRGDSAAYFCASSPGTGGREQYFGPGTRLTVT.

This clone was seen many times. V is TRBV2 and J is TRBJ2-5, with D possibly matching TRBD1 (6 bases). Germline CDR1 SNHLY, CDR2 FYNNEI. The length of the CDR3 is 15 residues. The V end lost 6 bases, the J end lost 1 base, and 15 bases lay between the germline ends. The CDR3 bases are TGTGCCAGCAGAAAAGGGGGTGGGGTCCAAGAGACCCAGTACTTC. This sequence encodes CASRKGGGVQETQYF.

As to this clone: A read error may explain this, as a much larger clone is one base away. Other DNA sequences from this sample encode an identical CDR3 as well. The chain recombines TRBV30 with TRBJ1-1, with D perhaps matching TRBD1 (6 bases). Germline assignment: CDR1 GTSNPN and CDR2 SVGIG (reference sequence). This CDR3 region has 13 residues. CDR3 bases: TGTGCCTGGAGTAGAGCCAGGGACACTGAGGCTTTCTTT. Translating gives CAWSRARDTEAFF.

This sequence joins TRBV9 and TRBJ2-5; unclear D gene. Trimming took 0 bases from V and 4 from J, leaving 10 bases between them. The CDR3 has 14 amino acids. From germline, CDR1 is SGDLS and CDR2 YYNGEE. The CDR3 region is CASSVAMAIETQYF. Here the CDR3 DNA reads TGTGCCAGCAGCGTAGCTATGGCAATAGAGACCCAGTACTTC.

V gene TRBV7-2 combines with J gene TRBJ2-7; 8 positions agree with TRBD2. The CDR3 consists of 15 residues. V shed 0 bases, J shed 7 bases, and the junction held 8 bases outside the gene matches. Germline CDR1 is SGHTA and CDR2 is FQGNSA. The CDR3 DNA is TGTGCCAGCAGCTTAGCAAGCGGGAGCCGCCCTGAGCAGTACTTC. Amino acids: CASSLASGSRPEQYF.

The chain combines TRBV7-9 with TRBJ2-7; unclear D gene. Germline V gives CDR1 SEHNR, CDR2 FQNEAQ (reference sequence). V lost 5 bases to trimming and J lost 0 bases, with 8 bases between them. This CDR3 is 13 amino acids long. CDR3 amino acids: CASSLDGSYEQYF. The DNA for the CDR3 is TGTGCCAGCAGCCTGGACGGCTCCTACGAGCAGTACTTC.

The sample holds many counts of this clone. The DNA of the CDR3 is TGTGCCAGTAGTATGCGGGACCGCAGTAAAGCTTTCTTT. Amino acids: CASSMRDRSKAFF. V is TRBV19 and J is TRBJ1-1; D may be TRBD1 (5 bases). Germline-derived CDR1 and CDR2 are LNHDA and SQIVND (reference sequence). Trimming left V 3 bases short and J 9 bases short, with 14 bases between. The CDR3 has 13 amino acids. The full variable domain, with the rest looked up from reference TRBV19 and TRBJ1-1, is DGGITQSPKYLFRKEGQNVTLSCEQNLNHDAMYWYRQDPGQGLRLIYYSQIVNDFQKGDIAEGYSVSREKKESFPLTVTSAQKNPTAFYLCASSMRDRSKAFFGQGTRLTVV.

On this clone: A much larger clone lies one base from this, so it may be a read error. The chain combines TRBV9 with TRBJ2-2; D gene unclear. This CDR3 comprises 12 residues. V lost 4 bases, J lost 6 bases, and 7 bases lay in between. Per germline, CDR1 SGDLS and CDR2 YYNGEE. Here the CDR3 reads CASSSSSGELFF. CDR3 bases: TGTGCCAGCAGCTCGAGTTCCGGGGAGCTGTTTTTT.

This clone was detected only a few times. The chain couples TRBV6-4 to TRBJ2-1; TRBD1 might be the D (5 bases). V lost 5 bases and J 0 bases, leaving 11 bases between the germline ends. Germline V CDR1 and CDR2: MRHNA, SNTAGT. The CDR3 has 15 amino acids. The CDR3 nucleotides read TGTGCCAGCAGTCCTGGGCAGGGCTCCTACAATGAGCAGTTCTTC. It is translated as CASSPGQGSYNEQFF.

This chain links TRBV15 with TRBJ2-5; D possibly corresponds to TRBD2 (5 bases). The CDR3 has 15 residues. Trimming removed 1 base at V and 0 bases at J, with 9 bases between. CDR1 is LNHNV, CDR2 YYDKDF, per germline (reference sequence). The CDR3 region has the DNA TGTGCCACCAGCAGAGCGATGGACTACCAAGAGACCCAGTACTTC. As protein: CATSRAMDYQETQYF.

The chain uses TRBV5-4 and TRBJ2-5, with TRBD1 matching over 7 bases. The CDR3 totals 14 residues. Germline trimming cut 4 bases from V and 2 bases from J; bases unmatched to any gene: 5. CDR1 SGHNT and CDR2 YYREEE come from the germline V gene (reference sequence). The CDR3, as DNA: TGTGCCAGCAGCAACAGACAGGGACAAGAGACCCAGTACTTC. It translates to CASSNRQGQETQYF.

The CDR3 nucleotides read TGCGGCGGGGGACTAGCTGGCAATGAGCAGTTCTTC. This sequence encodes CGGGLAGNEQFF. The chain couples TRBV29-1 to TRBJ2-1; TRBD2 aligns across 9 bases. Germline values: CDR1 SQVTM, CDR2 ANQGSEA. This CDR3 region has 12 residues.

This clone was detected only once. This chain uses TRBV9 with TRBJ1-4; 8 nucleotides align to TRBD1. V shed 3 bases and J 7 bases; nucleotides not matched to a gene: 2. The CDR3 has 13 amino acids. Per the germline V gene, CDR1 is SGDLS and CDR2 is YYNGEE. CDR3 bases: TGTGCCAGCAGCGGGACAGGGTCTGAAAAACTGTTTTTT. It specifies CASSGTGSEKLFF.

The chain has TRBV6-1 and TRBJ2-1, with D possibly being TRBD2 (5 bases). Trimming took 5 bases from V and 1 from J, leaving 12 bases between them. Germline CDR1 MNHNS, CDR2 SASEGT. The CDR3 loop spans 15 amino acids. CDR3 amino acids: CASSPLAGSYNEQFF. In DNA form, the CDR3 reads TGTGCCAGCAGTCCGTTGGCGGGTTCCTACAATGAGCAGTTCTTC.

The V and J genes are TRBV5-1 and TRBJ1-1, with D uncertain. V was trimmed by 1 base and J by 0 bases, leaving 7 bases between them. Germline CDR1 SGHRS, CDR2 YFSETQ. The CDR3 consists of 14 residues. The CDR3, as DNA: TGCGCCAGCAGCTTGACAGCCTTGAACACTGAAGCTTTCTTT. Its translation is CASSLTALNTEAFF.